These T cell receptor beta chains were read from a single sample in a study. MiXCR, applied by TCRdb to the 5' RACE reads, yields one record per CDR3 protein. The table lists around 7,800 distinct CDR3 sequences, roughly 40% of them singletons. The sample taken for sequencing was memory CD4+ T cells sorted from blood. The receptors come from a female donor with breast cancer. The CDR3 runs from the conserved cysteine through the conserved F or W. The order of the fields is V gene, D gene, clone size, J gene, CDR3 protein, CDR3 DNA. A D gene is named only where the DNA matches it firmly. Clone size, where shown, is once, few, many, or a class for clones that have expanded.

V: TRBV29-1
D: TRBD2
size: medium-sized
J: TRBJ2-3
CDR3: CSVRGGRGSRKRTQDTQYF
DNA: TGCAGCGTTAGAGGCGGGAGGGGAAGTCGGAAGAGAACACAAGATACGCAGTATTTT

V: TRBV9
D: TRBD2
size: few
J: TRBJ2-7
CDR3: CASSVGPSGSTYEQYF
DNA: TGTGCCAGCAGCGTAGGGCCCAGCGGGAGCACCTACGAGCAGTACTTC

V: TRBV18
D: TRBD2
size: -
J: TRBJ2-5
CDR3: CASSPSRGVQETQYF
DNA: TGTGCCAGCTCACCCTCGCGGGGGGTCCAAGAGACCCAGTACTTC

V: TRBV29-1
D: -
size: large
J: TRBJ2-3
CDR3: CSGEEGSRYF
DNA: TGCAGCGGCGAGGAGGGATCTAGGTATTTT

V: TRBV25-1
D: TRBD1
size: few
J: TRBJ2-7
CDR3: CASSALGQDYEQYF
DNA: TGTGCCAGCAGTGCACTGGGACAGGACTACGAGCAGTACTTC

V: TRBV28
D: -
size: -
J: TRBJ1-2
CDR3: CACSEGRDGYTF
DNA: TGTGCCTGCAGTGAGGGACGGGATGGCTACACCTTC

V: TRBV12-3/TRBV12-4
D: TRBD1
size: few
J: TRBJ1-6
CDR3: CASSAGQDNSPLHF
DNA: TGTGCCAGCAGTGCTGGACAGGACAATTCACCCCTCCACTTT

V: TRBV20-1
D: -
size: -
J: TRBJ1-2
CDR3: CSARDGGEANYGYTF
DNA: TGCAGTGCTAGAGATGGGGGGGAAGCTAACTATGGCTACACCTTC

V: TRBV13
D: TRBD2
size: -
J: TRBJ2-1
CDR3: CASSSGLAGPSGNEQFF
DNA: TGTGCCAGCAGCTCTGGACTAGCGGGACCTTCAGGCAATGAGCAGTTCTTC

V: TRBV7-2
D: -
size: -
J: TRBJ2-3
CDR3: CASSPGTPDAQYF
DNA: TGTGCCAGCAGCCCTGGAACCCCAGATGCGCAGTATTTT

V: TRBV7-2
D: TRBD2
size: -
J: TRBJ2-2
CDR3: CASLMQPGGPGGEPFF
DNA: TGTGCCAGCCTCATGCAACCGGGAGGGCCCGGTGGGGAGCCGTTTTTT

V: TRBV7-3
D: -
size: -
J: TRBJ2-1
CDR3: CASSLSEGLNEQFF
DNA: TGTGCCAGCAGCTTAAGTGAGGGCCTCAATGAGCAGTTCTTC

V: TRBV27
D: -
size: few
J: TRBJ2-1
CDR3: CASSLGVSPTREQFF
DNA: TGTGCCAGCAGTTTAGGGGTCTCCCCTACGCGGGAGCAGTTCTTC

V: TRBV5-1
D: -
size: -
J: TRBJ1-4
CDR3: CASSLGTVTNEKLFF
DNA: TGCGCCAGCAGCTTGGGGACAGTAACTAATGAAAAACTGTTTTTT

V: TRBV20-1
D: -
size: -
J: TRBJ2-3
CDR3: CSARDLTDTQYF
DNA: TGCAGTGCTAGAGATCTGACAGATACGCAGTATTTT

V: TRBV20-1
D: -
size: -
J: TRBJ1-6
CDR3: CSAGRFKASNSPLHF
DNA: TGCAGTGCTGGCCGATTCAAGGCCTCTAATTCACCCCTCCACTTT

V: TRBV7-2
D: -
size: once
J: TRBJ2-7
CDR3: CASSFEGKYEQYF
DNA: TGTGCCAGCAGCTTTGAGGGGAAATACGAGCAGTACTTC

V: TRBV4-2
D: -
size: few
J: TRBJ2-7
CDR3: CASSQEEGREYEQYF
DNA: TGTGCCAGCAGCCAAGAGGAGGGCAGGGAGTACGAGCAGTACTTC

V: TRBV20-1
D: -
size: once
J: TRBJ2-2
CDR3: CSARRTYQNTGELFF
DNA: TGCAGTGCTAGGCGGACATACCAAAACACCGGGGAGCTGTTTTTT

V: TRBV4-1
D: -
size: few
J: TRBJ1-2
CDR3: CASSLTVFALDYGYTF
DNA: TGCGCCAGCAGCCTCACTGTGTTTGCACTGGACTATGGCTACACCTTC

V: TRBV7-6
D: -
size: few
J: TRBJ1-3
CDR3: CASSSDVSGNTIYF
DNA: TGTGCCAGCAGCTCCGACGTCTCTGGAAACACCATATATTTT

V: TRBV20-1
D: -
size: -
J: TRBJ1-5
CDR3: CSAMDSNQPQHF
DNA: TGCAGTGCTATGGACAGCAATCAGCCCCAGCATTTT

V: TRBV2
D: -
size: -
J: TRBJ2-5
CDR3: CASRSWTEQETQYF
DNA: TGTGCCAGCCGTTCTTGGACAGAGCAAGAGACCCAGTACTTC

V: TRBV12-3/TRBV12-4
D: -
size: few
J: TRBJ2-5
CDR3: CASSLDRRETQYF
DNA: TGTGCCAGCAGTTTGGACAGACGAGAGACCCAGTACTTC

V: TRBV20-1
D: -
size: few
J: TRBJ2-7
CDR3: CSARVSYEQYF
DNA: TGCAGTGCTAGAGTTAGTTACGAGCAGTACTTC

V: TRBV29-1
D: -
size: medium-sized
J: TRBJ2-1
CDR3: CSPDFGGGVFF
DNA: TGCAGCCCCGATTTCGGGGGAGGAGTATTCTTC

V: TRBV4-3
D: -
size: -
J: TRBJ1-1
CDR3: CASSQDSPGARNTEAFF
DNA: TGCGCCAGCAGCCAAGATAGTCCAGGGGCGCGGAACACTGAAGCTTTCTTT

V: TRBV12-3/TRBV12-4
D: TRBD2
size: -
J: TRBJ2-7
CDR3: CVSRSTSGTLEQYF
DNA: TGTGTCAGCAGGTCGACTAGCGGGACACTAGAGCAGTACTTC

V: TRBV7-2
D: -
size: few
J: TRBJ2-3
CDR3: CASSPNGDTQYF
DNA: TGTGCCAGCAGCCCCAATGGGGATACGCAGTATTTT

V: TRBV11-2
D: -
size: -
J: TRBJ2-1
CDR3: CASSFRDSSYNEQFF
DNA: TGTGCCAGCAGCTTTAGGGATAGCTCCTACAATGAGCAGTTCTTC

V: TRBV6-1
D: TRBD1
size: -
J: TRBJ1-4
CDR3: CASSGPGGRLFF
DNA: TGTGCCAGCAGTGGGCCAGGGGGTAGGCTGTTTTTT

V: TRBV12-3/TRBV12-4
D: -
size: once
J: TRBJ1-2
CDR3: CASSFRTELGYTF
DNA: TGTGCCAGCAGTTTCCGGACAGAACTTGGCTACACCTTC

V: TRBV27
D: -
size: -
J: TRBJ2-7
CDR3: CASRTSSYEQYF
DNA: TGTGCCAGCCGTACTAGCTCCTACGAGCAGTACTTC

V: TRBV28
D: -
size: once
J: TRBJ2-7
CDR3: CASSLATREQYF
DNA: TGTGCCAGCAGTTTGGCTACCCGCGAGCAGTACTTC

V: TRBV12-3/TRBV12-4
D: -
size: few
J: TRBJ2-5
CDR3: CASSLRPLGAGETQYF
DNA: TGTGCCAGCAGTTTAAGGCCCTTAGGGGCGGGAGAGACCCAGTACTTC

V: TRBV7-3
D: -
size: -
J: TRBJ1-2
CDR3: CASSLPYYGYTF
DNA: TGTGCCAGCAGCTTACCTTACTATGGCTACACCTTC

V: TRBV7-9
D: -
size: few
J: TRBJ2-7
CDR3: CASSQSGRSSYEQYF
DNA: TGTGCCAGCAGCCAAAGCGGGCGGAGCTCCTACGAGCAGTACTTC

V: TRBV5-1
D: TRBD2
size: -
J: TRBJ2-2
CDR3: CASSLDLAGAGELFF
DNA: TGCGCCAGCAGCTTGGACCTAGCGGGAGCCGGGGAGCTGTTTTTT

V: TRBV30
D: -
size: few
J: TRBJ2-3
CDR3: CAWGPLPLAQDTQYF
DNA: TGTGCCTGGGGGCCCCTACCCCTTGCGCAAGATACGCAGTATTTT

V: TRBV20-1
D: TRBD2
size: -
J: TRBJ2-3
CDR3: CSARDGLAGDYTQYF
DNA: TGCAGTGCTAGAGATGGGCTAGCGGGGGATTATACGCAGTATTTT

V: TRBV12-3/TRBV12-4
D: -
size: few
J: TRBJ2-1
CDR3: CASSLTSGGSSYNEQFF
DNA: TGTGCCAGCAGCTTGACCAGCGGAGGAAGCTCCTACAATGAGCAGTTCTTC

V: TRBV6-1
D: -
size: few
J: TRBJ2-7
CDR3: CASSEGGWEYEQYF
DNA: TGTGCCAGCAGTGAAGGGGGCTGGGAATACGAGCAGTACTTC

V: TRBV6-5
D: TRBD1
size: few
J: TRBJ1-5
CDR3: CASRLTGTEQPQHF
DNA: TGTGCCAGCAGACTGACAGGGACGGAGCAGCCCCAGCATTTT

V: TRBV20-1
D: -
size: -
J: TRBJ2-1
CDR3: CSARDFSSYNEQFF
DNA: TGCAGTGCTAGAGATTTCAGTTCTTACAATGAGCAGTTCTTC

V: TRBV20-1
D: TRBD1
size: few
J: TRBJ2-7
CDR3: CSARLLGQGLDYEQYF
DNA: TGCAGTGCTAGGCTATTGGGACAGGGTCTAGACTACGAGCAGTACTTC